What follows are 27 T cell receptor beta chains derived from one specimen sequenced in a study of blood T cell repertoires in COVID-19. Libraries were prepared by immunoSEQ multiplex PCR; TCRdb keeps only in-frame clonotypes and omits some of them. The table shows 45,000 to 65,000 clones, with over 80% occurring only once. Source material: peripheral blood. The receptor set was obtained from a man aged 40-49 years with acute or convalescent COVID-19.

The V and J genes are TRBV12-3 or TRBV12-4 and TRBJ2-1; no clear D gene. Trimming took 5 bases from V and 6 from J, leaving 8 bases between them. The CDR3 sequence is 12 residues long. CDR3 nucleotide sequence: TGTGCCAGCAGTGATAGCATCAATGAGCAGTTCTTC. Amino acids: CASSDSINEQFF.

This CDR3 reads CATSLTGGNNQPQHF. The CDR3 nucleotides are TGTGCCACCAGCCTGACAGGGGGCAACAATCAGCCCCAGCATTTT. V usage is TRBV24-1 and J usage is TRBJ1-5, with 10 bases identical to TRBD1. The CDR3 is 15 residues long. Per the germline V gene, CDR1 is KGHDR and CDR2 is SFDVKD. V dropped 7 bases and J dropped 3; count of bases not matched to a gene: 5.

The chain is built from TRBV21-1 and TRBJ2-3; the table's D call TRBD2 went unverified against the DNA. TRBV21-1 is a known pseudogene. The CDR3 sequence is 15 residues long. The CDR3, as DNA: TGTGCCAGCAGCGAGGCGGGAGGTAAGGCAGATACGCAGTATTTT. It yields the protein CASSEAGGKADTQYF.

V is TRBV19 and J is TRBJ1-5, with 7 bases fitting TRBD1. V was pared by 10 bases and J by 0 bases, with 9 bases of the junction left unmatched. CDR1 and CDR2 from the germline V gene are LNHDA and SQIVND (reference sequence). The CDR3 sequence is 15 residues long. The CDR3 loop reads CATNDRAYSNQPQHF. Here the CDR3 DNA reads TGTGCCACCAACGACAGGGCTTATAGCAATCAGCCCCAGCATTTT. The full variable domain, in which reference TRBV19 and TRBJ1-5 provide the parts outside the CDR3, is DGGITQSPKYLFRKEGQNVTLSCEQNLNHDAMYWYRQDPGQGLRLIYYSQIVNDFQKGDIAEGYSVSREKKESFPLTVTSAQKNPTAFYLCATNDRAYSNQPQHFGDGTRLSIL.

The chain links TRBV11-2 to TRBJ1-2; 8 bases align to TRBD1. CDR3 length equals 14 residues. CDR1 is SGHAT and CDR2 is FQNNGV in the germline V gene. V gave up 4 bases and J gave up 4 bases; unmatched junction bases: 5. The CDR3 protein is CASSSTGGGYGYTF. CDR3 bases: TGTGCCAGCAGCTCCACAGGGGGAGGCTATGGCTACACCTTC.

The gene calls are TRBV3-1 (or the pseudogene TRBV3-2) and TRBJ2-2, with 7 bases that match TRBD1. J was trimmed by 1 base and V by 1 base; bases with no gene match: 0. CDR1 and CDR2 from the germline V gene are LGHDT and YNNKEL (reference sequence). This CDR3 contains 15 residues. The CDR3 sequence: CASSQGDRNTGELFF. The CDR3 region has the DNA TGTGCCAGCAGCCAAGGGGACAGGAACACCGGGGAGCTGTTTTTT.

J is TRBJ1-2 and V is TRBV15; 10 bases fit TRBD1. V was pared by 1 base and J by 7 bases, with 9 bases of the junction left unmatched. Germline assignment: CDR1 LNHNV and CDR2 YYDKDF (reference sequence). The CDR3 runs 16 residues. The CDR3 spells CATSRVLTGGASGYTF. The CDR3 nucleotides are TGTGCCACCAGCAGAGTCCTGACAGGGGGCGCGAGTGGCTACACCTTC.

The chain couples TRBV28 to TRBJ1-6, with TRBD1 identical over 7 bases. Losses at the gene ends were 5 bases for V and 10 bases for J; bases not matched to a gene: 8. CDR1 is MDHEN and CDR2 is SYDVKM in the germline V gene. The CDR3 spans 14 residues. DNA for the CDR3: TGTGCCAGCAGTCCGGGACAGAGAAGCTCACCCCTCCACTTT. As protein: CASSPGQRSSPLHF.

The chain joins TRBV3-1 (or the pseudogene TRBV3-2) to TRBJ1-2, with 11 bases that match TRBD1. This CDR3 has 16 amino acids. Germline CDR1 LGHDT, CDR2 YNNKEL (reference sequence). Unmatched junction bases numbered 15, after V lost 4 bases and J lost 11 bases. The CDR3 is CASSRQSPGTGGEYTF. CDR3 coding DNA: TGTGCCAGCAGCCGTCAAAGTCCCGGGACAGGGGGGGAGTACACCTTC.

The sample holds one count of this clone. This chain links TRBV28 with TRBJ1-5; a weak D match, TRBD1 (6 bases). This CDR3 comprises 14 residues. V lost 7 bases, J lost 4 bases, and 14 bases lay in between. CDR1 and CDR2 (germline): MDHEN, SYDVKM. The CDR3 bases are TGTGCCAGCAATGGGGGGGCGCGAAATCAGCCCCAGCATTTT. The encoded protein is CASNGGARNQPQHF.

This chain uses TRBV30 with TRBJ1-4; D remains unclear. There are 15 residues in the CDR3. Trimming took off 0 bases at V and 8 bases at J, with 16 bases between the two ends. The V gene's germline CDR1 is GTSNPN and CDR2 SVGIG (reference sequence). The CDR3 DNA reads TGTGCCTGGAGTGTACTTGGGGAGTCTAGCGAAAAACTGTTTTTT. This sequence encodes CAWSVLGESSEKLFF.

The chain combines TRBV5-1 with TRBJ1-1, with no clear D. The CDR3 runs to 14 residues. Germline V gene data show CDR1 as SGHRS and CDR2 as YFSETQ. Trimming shortened V by 6 bases and J by 1 base, and 13 bases separated the two germline ends. CDR3 sequence reads: CASTPQGGNTEAFF. In DNA form, the CDR3 reads TGCGCCAGCACCCCGCAAGGCGGGAACACTGAAGCTTTCTTT.

The chain joins TRBV11-2 to TRBJ1-6; D not certain. This CDR3 has 14 residues. V was trimmed by 6 bases and J by 3 bases, leaving 9 bases between them. The germline V gene encodes CDR1 SGHAT and CDR2 FQNNGV. DNA for the CDR3: TGTGCCAGCAGTATGACACGCTATAATTCACCCCTCCACTTT. The encoded protein is CASSMTRYNSPLHF. The full variable domain, in which reference TRBV11-2 and TRBJ1-6 provide the parts outside the CDR3, is EAGVAQSPRYKIIEKRQSVAFWCNPISGHATLYWYQQILGQGPKLLIQFQNNGVVDDSQLPKDRFSAERLKGVDSTLKIQPAKLEDSAVYLCASSMTRYNSPLHFGNGTRLTVT.

The V call is TRBV5-6, the J call TRBJ1-1, with TRBD1 identical over 9 bases. V gave up 4 bases and J gave up 3 bases; unmatched junction bases: 19. The CDR3 is made up of 19 amino acids. Germline V gene sequence: CDR1 SGHDT, CDR2 YYEEEE. The CDR3 sequence is CASSSTTLQGALRDTEAFF. The DNA for the CDR3 is TGTGCCAGCAGCAGCACAACCTTACAGGGGGCCCTAAGAGACACTGAAGCTTTCTTT.

This clone has a single count. The identical CDR3 is also encoded by other nucleotide sequences in the sample. The V and J genes are TRBV3-1 (or the pseudogene TRBV3-2) and TRBJ1-2; D is perhaps TRBD1 (6 bases). With 1 base removed from V and 0 bases from J, the gap between germline ends came to 9 bases. Germline-derived CDR1 and CDR2 are LGHDT and YNNKEL (reference sequence). The CDR3 runs 15 residues. The CDR3 region is CASSQGRGANYGYTF. DNA for the CDR3: TGTGCCAGCAGCCAAGGCAGGGGCGCTAACTATGGCTACACCTTC.

The chain employs TRBV12-5 and TRBJ2-1, with D perhaps matching TRBD2 (6 bases). The CDR3 sequence is 14 residues long. Trimming removed 5 bases from V and 3 bases from J, with 11 bases in between. The germline V gene encodes CDR1 LGHNT and CDR2 FRNRAP. CDR3 region: CASGLGGGYNEQFF. In DNA, the CDR3 is TGTGCTAGTGGTCTCGGGGGTGGCTACAATGAGCAGTTCTTC.

The rearrangement links TRBV4-2 to TRBJ1-6, with 8 bases fitting TRBD1. The CDR3 consists of 15 residues. J lost 14 bases, V lost 0 bases, and 9 bases had no gene match. Germline CDR1 reads LGHNA; CDR2 reads YNFKEQ. Here the CDR3 DNA reads TGTGCCAGCAGCCAAGATTATGGACAGGGTGGATCCCTCCACTTT. Translation: CASSQDYGQGGSLHF.

This clone was counted between two and nine times. This chain links TRBV5-1 with TRBJ1-3; the D is unclear. V was shortened by 3 bases and J by 0 bases, with 10 bases between the two germline ends. CDR3 length: 15 amino acids. CDR1 and CDR2 (germline): SGHRS, YFSETQ. The CDR3 loop is CASSSSRNSGNTIYF. As DNA, the CDR3 is TGCGCCAGCAGCTCTAGCAGAAACTCTGGAAACACCATATATTTT.

The chain recombines TRBV5-1 with TRBJ2-5, with D possibly matching TRBD2 (5 bases). The CDR3 is 14 amino acids. Germline assignment: CDR1 SGHRS and CDR2 YFSETQ. V lost 7 bases, J lost 4 bases, and 17 bases lay in between. The DNA of the CDR3 is TGCGCCAGCCGTCCCCCGGGGTCCCTAGAGACCCAGTACTTC. Its translation: CASRPPGSLETQYF. Full variable domain (missing parts from reference TRBV5-1 and TRBJ2-5): KAGVTQTPRYLIKTRGQQVTLSCSPISGHRSVSWYQQTPGQGLQFLFEYFSETQRNKGNFPGRFSGRQFSNSRSEMNVSTLELGDSALYLCASRPPGSLETQYFGPGTRLLVL.

The CDR3 region is CASSARQGSEAGNTIYF. Written as DNA, the CDR3 is TGTGCCAGCAGCGCGAGACAGGGGAGCGAGGCTGGAAACACCATATATTTT. The chain carries TRBV7-8 and TRBJ1-3; TRBD1 matches at 8 bases. From germline, CDR1 is SGHVS and CDR2 FQNEAQ. V shed 5 bases, J shed 2 bases, and the junction held 11 bases outside the gene matches. CDR3 length equals 17 residues.

The chain carries TRBV10-3 and TRBJ1-2, with D perhaps TRBD1 (5 bases). CDR1 and CDR2 (germline): ENHRY, SYGVKD. The CDR3 totals 14 residues. V gave up 10 bases and J gave up 8 bases, with 23 bases separating them. The CDR3 spells CASGMGEAAGGYTF. The CDR3 DNA reads TGTGCCAGCGGGATGGGGGAGGCCGCGGGCGGCTACACCTTC.

The rearrangement joins TRBV5-1 to TRBJ1-6; D ambiguous. Germline loops: CDR1 SGHRS, CDR2 YFSETQ. CDR3 length equals 13 residues. Trimming took 4 bases from V and 7 from J, leaving 9 bases between them. The CDR3 DNA sequence: TGCGCCAGCAGCGTAACGCGAAATTCACCCCTCCACTTT. This gives the protein CASSVTRNSPLHF.

J is TRBJ2-7 and V is TRBV6-5; 10 bases map to TRBD2. V trimming: 6 bases; J trimming: 5 bases; junction bases outside the gene matches: 10. The CDR3 consists of 15 residues. Germline CDR1 MNHEY, CDR2 SVGAGI. This CDR3 reads CASSHSGGAQDEQYV. The DNA of the CDR3 is TGTGCCAGCAGCCACAGCGGGGGGGCTCAGGACGAGCAGTACGTC.

The J gene is TRBJ2-2, the V gene TRBV3-1 (or the pseudogene TRBV3-2), with TRBD2 identical over 13 bases. Per the germline V gene, CDR1 is LGHDT and CDR2 is YNNKEL (reference sequence). Trimming took 2 bases from V and 2 from J; bases not matched to a gene: 2. The CDR3 runs to 17 residues. The CDR3 here is CASSQSGLAGNTGELFF. DNA of the CDR3: TGTGCCAGCAGCCAATCGGGACTAGCGGGAAACACCGGGGAGCTGTTTTTT.

The chain is built from TRBV27 and TRBJ2-4, with 8 positions matching TRBD1. From germline, CDR1 is MNHEY and CDR2 SMNVEV (reference sequence). CDR3 length equals 16 residues. V dropped 1 base and J dropped 4; count of bases not matched to a gene: 6. The CDR3, as DNA: TGTGCCAGCAGTTTATATGGGACAGGCCTAAAAAACATTCAGTACTTC. The encoded protein is CASSLYGTGLKNIQYF.

The V and J genes are TRBV4-1 and TRBJ2-7, with D hard to call. V was trimmed by 3 bases and J by 3 bases, leaving 21 bases between them. This CDR3 spans 17 amino acids. CDR1 MGHRA and CDR2 YSYEKL come from the germline V gene. The CDR3 protein is CASSQSTGTKNFYEQYF. DNA for the CDR3: TGCGCCAGCAGCCAGTCAACCGGCACTAAAAACTTCTACGAGCAGTACTTC.

This clone came up once. The chain recombines TRBV21-1 with TRBJ2-7; the DNA was not used to check the table's D call, TRBD2. TRBV21-1 is annotated as a pseudogene. The CDR3 extends over 12 amino acids. The chain's CDR3 is CASRIGGGEQYV. The CDR3 bases are TGTGCCAGCAGGATTGGGGGAGGCGAGCAGTACGTC.